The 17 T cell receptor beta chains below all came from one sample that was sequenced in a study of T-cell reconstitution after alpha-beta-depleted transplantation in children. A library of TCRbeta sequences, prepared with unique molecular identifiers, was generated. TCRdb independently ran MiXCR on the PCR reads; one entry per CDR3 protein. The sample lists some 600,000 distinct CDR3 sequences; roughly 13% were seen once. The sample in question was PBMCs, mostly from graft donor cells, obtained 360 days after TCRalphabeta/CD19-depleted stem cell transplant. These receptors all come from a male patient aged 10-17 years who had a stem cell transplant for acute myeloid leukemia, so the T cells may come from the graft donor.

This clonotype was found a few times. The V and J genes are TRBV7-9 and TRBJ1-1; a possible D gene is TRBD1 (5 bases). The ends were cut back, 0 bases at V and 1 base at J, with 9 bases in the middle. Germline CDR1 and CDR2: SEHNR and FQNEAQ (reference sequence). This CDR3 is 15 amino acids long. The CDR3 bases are TGTGCCAGCAGCTTAGCTCTTCAGGGGAACACTGAAGCTTTCTTT. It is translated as CASSLALQGNTEAFF. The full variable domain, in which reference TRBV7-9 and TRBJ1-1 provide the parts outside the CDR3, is DTGVSQNPRHKITKRGQNVTFRCDPISEHNRLYWYRQTLGQGPEFLTYFQNEAQLEKSRLLSDRFSAERPKGSFSTLEIQRTEQGDSAMYLCASSLALQGNTEAFFGQGTRLTVV.

The CDR3 region has the DNA TGTGCCAGCGGTTACAGGGGATCTAATGAAAAACTGTTTTTT. Translated, it gives CASGYRGSNEKLFF. V is TRBV28 and J is TRBJ1-4, with 7 nucleotides matching TRBD1. CDR3 length: 14 amino acids. With 8 bases clipped from V and 3 bases from J, the junction kept 6 bases outside the gene matches. Germline V gene sequence: CDR1 MDHEN, CDR2 SYDVKM.

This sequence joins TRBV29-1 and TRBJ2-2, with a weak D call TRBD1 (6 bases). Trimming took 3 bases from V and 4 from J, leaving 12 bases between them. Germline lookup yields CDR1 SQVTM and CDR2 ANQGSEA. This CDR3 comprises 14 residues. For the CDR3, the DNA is TGCAGCGTTGATCTGGGGGCGGGCACCGGGGAGCTGTTTTTT. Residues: CSVDLGAGTGELFF.

The CDR3 spells CSASGDYGYTF. CDR3 sequence (DNA): TGCAGTGCTTCGGGGGACTATGGCTACACCTTC. The chain couples TRBV20-1 to TRBJ1-2; D is possibly TRBD1 (5 bases). The CDR3 has 11 residues. CDR1 and CDR2 from the germline V gene are DFQATT and SNEGSKA (reference sequence). V was pared by 5 bases and J by 3 bases, with 7 bases between.

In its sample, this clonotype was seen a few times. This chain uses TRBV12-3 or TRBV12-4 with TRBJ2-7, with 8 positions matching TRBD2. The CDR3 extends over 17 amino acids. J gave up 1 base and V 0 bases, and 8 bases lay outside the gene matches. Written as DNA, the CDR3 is TGTGCCAGCAGTTTAGCGCGTCTAGCGGGCGTTTCCTACGAGCAGTACTTC. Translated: CASSLARLAGVSYEQYF.

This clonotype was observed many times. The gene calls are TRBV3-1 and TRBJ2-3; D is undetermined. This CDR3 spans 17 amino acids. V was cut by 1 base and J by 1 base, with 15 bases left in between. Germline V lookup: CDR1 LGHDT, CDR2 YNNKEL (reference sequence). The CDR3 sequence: CASSQGSLAGGTDTQYF. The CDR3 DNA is TGTGCCAGCAGCCAAGGGAGCCTCGCTGGGGGCACAGATACGCAGTATTTT.

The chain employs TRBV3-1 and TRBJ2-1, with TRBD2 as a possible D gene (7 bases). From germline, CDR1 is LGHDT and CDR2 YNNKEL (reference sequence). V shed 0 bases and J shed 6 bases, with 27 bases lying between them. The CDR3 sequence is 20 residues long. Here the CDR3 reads CASSQERGGMRGPDPNEQFF. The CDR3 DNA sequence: TGTGCCAGCAGCCAAGAGAGGGGGGGGATGAGGGGTCCTGACCCCAATGAGCAGTTCTTC.

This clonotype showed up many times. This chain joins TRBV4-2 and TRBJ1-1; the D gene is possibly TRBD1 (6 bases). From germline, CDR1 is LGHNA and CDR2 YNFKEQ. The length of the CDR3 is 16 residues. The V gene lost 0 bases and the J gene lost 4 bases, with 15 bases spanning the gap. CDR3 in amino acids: CASSQDPPQGGTEAFF. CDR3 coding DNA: TGTGCCAGCAGCCAAGATCCCCCACAGGGAGGCACTGAAGCTTTCTTT.

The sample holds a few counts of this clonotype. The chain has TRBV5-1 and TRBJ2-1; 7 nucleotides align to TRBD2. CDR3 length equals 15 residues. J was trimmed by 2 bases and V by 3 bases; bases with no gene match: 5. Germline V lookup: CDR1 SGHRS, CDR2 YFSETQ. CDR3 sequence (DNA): TGCGCCAGCAGCTATGGACTAGTCCCCTACAATGAGCAGTTCTTC. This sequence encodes CASSYGLVPYNEQFF. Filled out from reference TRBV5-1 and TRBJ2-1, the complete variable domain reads KAGVTQTPRYLIKTRGQQVTLSCSPISGHRSVSWYQQTPGQGLQFLFEYFSETQRNKGNFPGRFSGRQFSNSRSEMNVSTLELGDSALYLCASSYGLVPYNEQFFGPGTRLTVL.

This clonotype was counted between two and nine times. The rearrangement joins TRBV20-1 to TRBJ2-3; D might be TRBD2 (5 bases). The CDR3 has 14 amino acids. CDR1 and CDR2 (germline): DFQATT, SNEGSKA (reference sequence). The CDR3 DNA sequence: TGCAGCCTTGGGGAGATTTATAGCACAGATACGCAGTATTTT. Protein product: CSLGEIYSTDTQYF.

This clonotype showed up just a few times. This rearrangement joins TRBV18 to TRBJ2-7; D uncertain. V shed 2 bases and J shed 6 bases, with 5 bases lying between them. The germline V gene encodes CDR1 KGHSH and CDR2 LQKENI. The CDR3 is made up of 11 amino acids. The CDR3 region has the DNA TGTGCCAGCTCACCAGGGCTCGAGCAGTACTTC. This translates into CASSPGLEQYF.

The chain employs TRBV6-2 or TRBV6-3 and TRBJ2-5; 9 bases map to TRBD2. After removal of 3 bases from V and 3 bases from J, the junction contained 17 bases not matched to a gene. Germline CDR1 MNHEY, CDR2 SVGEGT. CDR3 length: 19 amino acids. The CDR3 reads CASSYISVPGGRAEETQYF. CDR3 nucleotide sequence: TGTGCCAGCAGTTATATCTCCGTTCCTGGCGGGAGGGCCGAAGAGACCCAGTACTTC.

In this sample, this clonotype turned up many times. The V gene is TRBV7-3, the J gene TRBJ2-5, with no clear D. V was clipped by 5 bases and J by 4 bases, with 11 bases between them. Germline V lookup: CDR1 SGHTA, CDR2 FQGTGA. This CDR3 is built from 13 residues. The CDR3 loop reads CASSPTGLETQYF. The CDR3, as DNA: TGTGCCAGCAGCCCGACGGGTTTAGAGACCCAGTACTTC. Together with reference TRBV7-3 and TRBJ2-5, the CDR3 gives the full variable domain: GAGVSQTPSNKVTEKGKYVELRCDPISGHTALYWYRQSLGQGPEFLIYFQGTGAADDSGLPNDRFFAVRPEGSVSTLKIQRTERGDSAVYLCASSPTGLETQYFGPGTRLLVL.

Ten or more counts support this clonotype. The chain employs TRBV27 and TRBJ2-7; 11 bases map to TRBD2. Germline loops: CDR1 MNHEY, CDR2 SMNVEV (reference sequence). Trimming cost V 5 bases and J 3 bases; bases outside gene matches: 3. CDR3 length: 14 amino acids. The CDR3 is CASSRGTSGYEQYF. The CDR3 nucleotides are TGTGCCAGCAGTAGGGGGACTAGCGGCTACGAGCAGTACTTC.

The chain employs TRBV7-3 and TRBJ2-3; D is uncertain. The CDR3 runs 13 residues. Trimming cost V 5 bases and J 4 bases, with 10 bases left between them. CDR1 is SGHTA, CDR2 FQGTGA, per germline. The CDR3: CASSALDADTQYF. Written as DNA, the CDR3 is TGTGCCAGCAGCGCATTAGATGCAGATACGCAGTATTTT.

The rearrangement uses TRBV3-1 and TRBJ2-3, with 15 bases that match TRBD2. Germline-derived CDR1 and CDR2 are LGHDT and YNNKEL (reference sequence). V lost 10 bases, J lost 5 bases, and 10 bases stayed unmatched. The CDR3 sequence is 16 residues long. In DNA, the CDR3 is TGTGCCATCTGTCCCGAGGGACTAGCGGGAGGAGATACGCAGTATTTT. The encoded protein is CAICPEGLAGGDTQYF.

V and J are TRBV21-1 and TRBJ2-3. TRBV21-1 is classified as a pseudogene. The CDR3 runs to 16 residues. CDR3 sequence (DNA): TGTGCCAGCAGCAATACTGTGGTTAACGGCACAGATACGCAGTATTTT. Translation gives CASSNTVVNGTDTQYF.